Shown below are 10 T cell receptor beta chains from a single sample sequenced in a study of blood T cells in healthy people across ages. Through a sample-barcoded 5' primer and a J-beta primer mix, a second PCR was run for about 6 to 11 cycles. MiXCR, applied by TCRdb to the 5' RACE reads, yields one record per CDR3 protein. The sample yields 1,800,000 or so distinct CDR3 sequences, about two fifths seen once. The material sequenced was blood. The source is a human donor in good health.

This clonotype was observed many times. The V gene is TRBV7-2, the J gene TRBJ2-7, with 10 bases fitting TRBD2. Looked up from germline, CDR1 is SGHTA and CDR2 is FQGNSA. V was pared by 6 bases and J by 1 base, with 3 bases of the junction left unmatched. The length of the CDR3 is 14 residues. CDR3 residues: CASSPSGSSYEQYF. CDR3 sequence (DNA): TGTGCCAGCAGTCCTAGCGGGAGTTCCTACGAGCAGTACTTC.

The V gene is TRBV7-6, the J gene TRBJ2-2; D may correspond to TRBD1 or TRBD2 (5 bases each). Germline V gives CDR1 SGHVS, CDR2 FNYEAQ. The V gene lost 4 bases and the J gene lost 8 bases, with 26 bases spanning the gap. This CDR3 spans 18 amino acids. The CDR3 sequence is CASSSNLDGTAAGGELFF. For the CDR3, the DNA is TGTGCCAGCAGCTCAAATCTAGACGGGACGGCGGCTGGGGGGGAGCTGTTTTTT.

This clonotype showed up just a few times. The CDR3 sequence is CATSRDWNRKYEQYF. DNA for the CDR3: TGTGCCACCAGCAGAGATTGGAACCGAAAATACGAGCAGTACTTC. V and J are TRBV15 and TRBJ2-5; D unclear. With the DNA end fitting TRBJ2-7 better, the J assignment may be wrong. Germline CDR1 and CDR2: LNHNV and YYDKDF (reference sequence). The CDR3 spans 15 residues.

Concerning this clonotype itself: Mismatch with germline at one junction end may stem from a read error. This chain links TRBV6-5 with TRBJ1-5; 8 bases align to TRBD1. The CDR3 has 15 amino acids. In germline, CDR1 is MNHEY, CDR2 SVGAGI. Here the CDR3 DNA reads TGTGCCGGCAGTTACTACAGGGGGTTCAATCAGCCCCAGCATTTT. It specifies CAGSYYRGFNQPQHF.

This clonotype was recorded many times. This chain connects TRBV29-1 to TRBJ1-2; 7 bases are shared with TRBD1. The CDR3 runs 11 residues. V lost 2 bases, J lost 8 bases, and 2 bases stayed unmatched. Germline CDR1 SQVTM, CDR2 ANQGSEA. CDR3 in amino acids: CSVEIGGGYTF. CDR3 nucleotides: TGCAGCGTTGAAATAGGGGGCGGCTACACCTTC.

The V call is TRBV11-3, the J call TRBJ2-7; possibly TRBD1 or TRBD2 for D (7 bases each). V lost 5 bases, J lost 3 bases, and 17 bases lay in between. Looked up from germline, CDR1 is SGHNT and CDR2 is YENEEA. The CDR3 loop spans 15 amino acids. The CDR3, as DNA: TGTGCCAGCAGCCCCTCAGCGGGACAGAACTACGAGCAGTACTTC. This sequence encodes CASSPSAGQNYEQYF.

Only a few counts were recorded for this clonotype. The chain uses TRBV12-3 or TRBV12-4 and TRBJ2-4; D gene uncertain. The CDR3 contains 11 residues. V shed 5 bases and J shed 12 bases, with 11 bases lying between them. For the CDR3, the DNA is TGTGCCAGCAGTCCATCTACTCCTCAGTACTTC. Translation gives CASSPSTPQYF.

This clonotype was counted only a few times. The chain combines TRBV3-1 with TRBJ1-2; no reliable D call. There are 11 residues in the CDR3. V lost 0 bases, J lost 9 bases, and 5 bases lay in between. The germline V gene has CDR1 LGHDT and CDR2 YNNKEL (reference sequence). CDR3 nucleotides: TGTGCCAGCAGCCAAGATTGGAGCTACACCTTC. Translating it yields CASSQDWSYTF.

V is TRBV5-1 and J is TRBJ2-1; 10 bases align to TRBD1. The CDR3 covers 14 residues. CDR1 is SGHRS and CDR2 is YFSETQ in the germline V gene. Unmatched junction bases numbered 6, after V lost 5 bases and J lost 7 bases. CDR3 sequence reads: CASRSPGQGNEQFF. The CDR3 nucleotides are TGCGCCAGCAGGAGTCCGGGACAGGGGAATGAGCAGTTCTTC.

The V gene is TRBV5-1, the J gene TRBJ2-5; a possible D gene is TRBD2 (6 bases). Per the germline V gene, CDR1 is SGHRS and CDR2 is YFSETQ. This CDR3 is 12 amino acids long. Trimming removed 8 bases at V and 4 bases at J, with 12 bases between. The chain's CDR3 is CASWRGGETQYF. The CDR3 DNA reads TGCGCCAGTTGGAGGGGAGGAGAGACCCAGTACTTC.